The 27 T cell receptor beta chains given below trace back to one sample, sequenced in a study of blood T cell repertoires in COVID-19. TCRdb keeps only in-frame clones here, not all; method: immunoSEQ multiplex PCR. Of approximately 100,000 clones in the sample, more than 80% were seen once. The specimen sequenced was peripheral blood. The receptor source for this set is a human donor in a cohort sampled during active COVID-19.

This sequence joins TRBV19 and TRBJ1-1, with D possibly being TRBD1 (5 bases). Germline CDR1 reads LNHDA; CDR2 reads SQIVND (reference sequence). Trimming took off 5 bases at V and 5 bases at J, with 15 bases between the two ends. The CDR3 is made up of 14 amino acids. The CDR3 DNA sequence: TGTGCCAGTAGTCGCCAGGGTGGGGAAACTGAAGCTTTCTTT. Translated: CASSRQGGETEAFF. The full variable domain, with the rest looked up from reference TRBV19 and TRBJ1-1, is DGGITQSPKYLFRKEGQNVTLSCEQNLNHDAMYWYRQDPGQGLRLIYYSQIVNDFQKGDIAEGYSVSREKKESFPLTVTSAQKNPTAFYLCASSRQGGETEAFFGQGTRLTVV.

This chain joins TRBV11-1 and TRBJ2-7; D is unclear. This CDR3 region has 13 residues. V shed 0 bases and J shed 3 bases, with 6 bases lying between them. Germline V lookup: CDR1 SGHAT, CDR2 FQDESV (reference sequence). The CDR3 nucleotides read TGTGCCAGCAGCTTAGCAGCCGTCTACGAGCAGTACTTC. This sequence encodes CASSLAAVYEQYF.

The table lists this clone with a count of one. The chain uses TRBV4-1 and TRBJ1-2; no clear D. This CDR3 spans 15 amino acids. The V and J ends lost 0 bases and 4 bases respectively, with 12 bases between them. CDR1 and CDR2 (germline): MGHRA, YSYEKL. As DNA, the CDR3 is TGCGCCAGCAGCCAAGAACCGGGAGCAGGCTATGGCTACACCTTC. Amino acid sequence: CASSQEPGAGYGYTF.

V usage is TRBV7-3 and J usage is TRBJ1-1, with 10 bases aligning to TRBD1. Trimming at V came to 2 bases and at J to 12 bases, leaving 3 bases not matched to a gene. CDR1 and CDR2 (germline): SGHTA, FQGTGA. The CDR3 runs 12 residues. CDR3 loop: CASSLGTGETFF. The CDR3 coding sequence is TGTGCCAGCAGCTTAGGGACAGGGGAGACTTTCTTT.

The chain employs TRBV10-3 and TRBJ2-1; no clear D. The CDR3 consists of 11 residues. With 4 bases removed from V and 5 bases from J, the gap between germline ends came to 3 bases. In germline, CDR1 is ENHRY, CDR2 SYGVKD. The DNA of the CDR3 is TGTGCCATCAGTGCAAACAATGAGCAGTTCTTC. It translates to CAISANNEQFF.

This rearrangement joins TRBV6-4 to TRBJ2-7; no definite D call. V shed 0 bases and J shed 1 base, with 7 bases lying between them. This CDR3 contains 14 residues. The germline CDR1 and CDR2 sequences are MRHNA and SNTAGT. The CDR3 sequence is CASSDSRVSYEQYF. CDR3 in DNA: TGTGCCAGCAGTGACTCTCGGGTATCCTACGAGCAGTACTTC.

The V and J genes are TRBV14 and TRBJ1-1; TRBD1 might be the D (6 bases). V lost 1 base, J lost 4 bases, and 13 bases lay in between. This CDR3 has 15 amino acids. Germline V gene data show CDR1 as SGHDN and CDR2 as FVKESK. The CDR3 sequence is CASSQARGWGTEAFF. The CDR3 nucleotides read TGTGCCAGCAGCCAAGCTAGGGGGTGGGGCACTGAAGCTTTCTTT.

The chain recombines TRBV21-1 with TRBJ1-2. TRBV21-1 is a pseudogene locus. This CDR3 is built from 16 residues. The CDR3 region has the DNA TGTGCCAGCAGCAAAGTGCGTAGCCCTCTTGGGTATGGCTACACCTTC. It codes for CASSKVRSPLGYGYTF.

The chain carries TRBV9 and TRBJ2-1; tentatively, D is TRBD1 (5 bases). Germline V gene lookup returns CDR1 SGDLS and CDR2 YYNGEE. This CDR3 has 14 amino acids. V was clipped by 3 bases and J by 3 bases, with 10 bases between them. The CDR3 is CASSGRTRYNEQFF. The DNA for the CDR3 is TGTGCCAGCAGCGGAAGGACACGCTACAATGAGCAGTTCTTC.

This clone was detected only a few times. The chain joins TRBV6-5 to TRBJ1-2, with 10 nucleotides matching TRBD1. Germline assignment: CDR1 MNHEY and CDR2 SVGAGI. The CDR3 covers 13 residues. Losses at the gene ends were 5 bases for V and 6 bases for J; bases not matched to a gene: 3. The DNA of the CDR3 is TGTGCCAGCAGTCGACAGGGGGCAGATGGCTACACCTTC. Translating it yields CASSRQGADGYTF.

The chain carries TRBV3-1 (or the pseudogene TRBV3-2) and TRBJ2-3; the match to TRBD2 covers 10 bases. Per the germline V gene, CDR1 is LGHDT and CDR2 is YNNKEL (reference sequence). Losses at the gene ends were 4 bases for V and 3 bases for J; bases not matched to a gene: 4. The CDR3 is 15 residues long. CDR3 bases: TGTGCCAGCAGCCCGAGGGGACTAGCGACAGATACGCAGTATTTT. Translation: CASSPRGLATDTQYF.

V usage is TRBV6-5 and J usage is TRBJ2-7, with 12 bases that match TRBD1. The CDR3 has 14 amino acids. The germline CDR1 and CDR2 sequences are MNHEY and SVGAGI. Trimming took 6 bases from V and 4 from J; bases not matched to a gene: 4. The CDR3 nucleotides are TGTGCCAGCAGCCGGGACAGGGGGCTTTACGAGCAGTACTTC. This translates into CASSRDRGLYEQYF.

This chain uses TRBV5-1 with TRBJ1-2, with D possibly matching TRBD1 (6 bases). The CDR3 covers 14 residues. Germline CDR1 is SGHRS and CDR2 is YFSETQ. Trimming left V 0 bases short and J 0 bases short, with 6 bases between. In nucleotides, the CDR3 is TGCGCCAGCAGCTTGGGGACAGCTAACTATGGCTACACCTTC. Translation: CASSLGTANYGYTF.

This clone has a single count. This chain links TRBV6-4 with TRBJ2-2; 12 bases are shared with TRBD2. The germline CDR1 and CDR2 sequences are MRHNA and SNTAGT. Losses at the gene ends were 4 bases for V and 6 bases for J; bases not matched to a gene: 3. The CDR3 consists of 15 residues. The CDR3 sequence is CASSVLAGGPGELFF. As DNA, the CDR3 is TGTGCCAGCAGTGTTCTAGCGGGAGGGCCCGGGGAGCTGTTTTTT.

The chain combines TRBV7-2 with TRBJ2-7; 7 bases match TRBD2. CDR1 and CDR2 (germline): SGHTA, FQGNSA. After removal of 2 bases from V and 0 bases from J, the junction contained 4 bases not matched to a gene. The CDR3 runs 15 residues. Here the CDR3 DNA reads TGTGCCAGCAGCTTAAGGGCTAGCGGCTCCTACGAGCAGTACTTC. Translation gives CASSLRASGSYEQYF. Supplemented by reference TRBV7-2 and TRBJ2-7, the full variable domain reads GAGVSQSPSNKVTEKGKDVELRCDPISGHTALYWYRQSLGQGLEFLIYFQGNSAPDKSGLPSDRFSAERTGGSVSTLTIQRTQQEDSAVYLCASSLRASGSYEQYFGPGTRLTVT.

V gene TRBV7-8 combines with J gene TRBJ2-2, with 13 bases aligning to TRBD2. The junction had 3 bases not matched to a gene; V was cut back by 5 bases and J by 6 bases. Looked up from germline, CDR1 is SGHVS and CDR2 is FQNEAQ. The CDR3 runs 15 residues. CDR3 coding DNA: TGTGCCAGCAGCCGACTAGCGGGAGGACCCGGGGAGCTGTTTTTT. As protein: CASSRLAGGPGELFF.

This clone turned up a few times. V gene TRBV5-5 combines with J gene TRBJ1-2, with D perhaps matching TRBD1 (6 bases). CDR1 is SGHKS, CDR2 YYEKEE, per germline (reference sequence). V dropped 1 base and J dropped 4 bases, with 14 bases sitting between them. The length of the CDR3 is 15 residues. The chain's CDR3 is CASSLSGGQSYGYTF. The CDR3 DNA sequence: TGTGCCAGCAGCTTGAGTGGGGGCCAGAGCTATGGCTACACCTTC. The variable domain in full, with the rest retrieved from reference TRBV5-5 and TRBJ1-2, is DAGVTQSPTHLIKTRGQQVTLRCSPISGHKSVSWYQQVLGQGPQFIFQYYEKEERGRGNFPDRFSARQFPNYSSELNVNALLLGDSALYLCASSLSGGQSYGYTFGSGTRLTVV.

V usage is TRBV25-1 and J usage is TRBJ1-6; TRBD1 aligns across 7 bases. Per the germline V gene, CDR1 is MGHDK and CDR2 is SYGVNS. Trimming cost V 3 bases and J 9 bases; bases outside gene matches: 5. The CDR3 contains 14 residues. CDR3 protein: CASSDDRVSSPLHF. Here the CDR3 DNA reads TGTGCCAGCAGTGATGACAGGGTTAGTTCACCCCTCCACTTT.

This sequence joins TRBV7-2 and TRBJ1-5, with TRBD1 as a possible D gene (6 bases). The V gene's germline CDR1 is SGHTA and CDR2 FQGNSA. V lost 3 bases, J lost 2 bases, and 14 bases lay in between. CDR3 length: 16 amino acids. The CDR3 bases are TGTGCCAGCAGCTTGGGGGGGGCAAGGGGCAATCAGCCCCAGCATTTT. Translated: CASSLGGARGNQPQHF.

This chain links TRBV6-5 with TRBJ2-1; TRBD2 might be the D (6 bases). The germline CDR1 and CDR2 sequences are MNHEY and SVGAGI. The CDR3 is 15 residues long. Trimming removed 4 bases at V and 3 bases at J, with 13 bases between. Here the CDR3 DNA reads TGTGCCAGCAGTTCGATTGGCGGGATCTACAATGAGCAGTTCTTC. Its protein is CASSSIGGIYNEQFF.

The table lists this clone with a few counts. The gene calls are TRBV7-2 and TRBJ1-4; possibly TRBD1 for D (5 bases). Trimming pared 4 bases from V and 6 bases from J, leaving 9 bases between. Germline CDR1 and CDR2: SGHTA and FQGNSA. The CDR3 totals 13 residues. CDR3 sequence reads: CASSWGGDEKLFF. The CDR3 DNA is TGTGCCAGCAGCTGGGGGGGGGATGAAAAACTGTTTTTT.

This sequence joins TRBV6-5 and TRBJ1-1; 8 bases match TRBD1. Unmatched junction bases numbered 4, after V lost 6 bases and J lost 1 base. Germline assignment: CDR1 MNHEY and CDR2 SVGAGI. This CDR3 region has 14 residues. The CDR3 here is CASRTGATNTEAFF. The CDR3 DNA follows: TGTGCCAGCAGGACAGGGGCGACGAACACTGAAGCTTTCTTT.

J is TRBJ1-3 and V is TRBV6-5; possibly TRBD1 for D (6 bases). Germline CDR1 MNHEY, CDR2 SVGAGI. The CDR3 loop spans 15 amino acids. V lost 4 bases and J 5 bases, leaving 15 bases between the germline ends. In DNA, the CDR3 is TGTGCCAGCAGTTCGGCAGTAGGGGGAAGAAACACCATATATTTT. Translating gives CASSSAVGGRNTIYF.

This chain joins TRBV27 and TRBJ1-2; the D gene is possibly TRBD1 (6 bases). The CDR3 runs to 15 residues. The germline gives CDR1 MNHEY, CDR2 SMNVEV (reference sequence). The V end was cut by 6 bases, the J end by 2 bases, with 16 bases between. CDR3 in DNA: TGTGCCAGCAGCCGGAACAGGGAGTTAAACTATGGCTACACCTTC. It is translated as CASSRNRELNYGYTF.

Notes on this clone: One end of the junction varies from germline; a read error may be responsible. V and J are TRBV5-1 and TRBJ1-1; maybe TRBD1 (5 bases). Germline CDR1 is SGHRS and CDR2 is YFSETQ. This CDR3 is 15 amino acids long. The CDR3 loop is CASSPEGLRNAEAFF. The DNA of the CDR3 is TGCGCCAGCAGCCCCGAGGGACTTAGGAACGCTGAAGCTTTCTTT. The variable domain in full, completed from reference TRBV5-1 and TRBJ1-1, reads KAGVTQTPRYLIKTRGQQVTLSCSPISGHRSVSWYQQTPGQGLQFLFEYFSETQRNKGNFPGRFSGRQFSNSRSEMNVSTLELGDSALYLCASSPEGLRNAEAFFGQGTRLTVV.

V is TRBV18 and J is TRBJ1-1; D gene ambiguous. The CDR3 is made up of 16 amino acids. With 6 bases removed from V and 5 bases from J, the gap between germline ends came to 22 bases. Germline V gene data show CDR1 as KGHSH and CDR2 as LQKENI. This chain's CDR3 is CASSPAGIRVGTEAFF. In DNA form, the CDR3 reads TGTGCCAGCTCTCCCGCCGGGATTAGGGTTGGTACTGAAGCTTTCTTT.

This clone was picked up a small number of times. This same CDR3 is encoded by further DNA sequences in the sample. The J gene is TRBJ1-1, the V gene TRBV7-2; D perhaps matches TRBD1 (6 bases). Germline V gene data show CDR1 as SGHTA and CDR2 as FQGNSA. Trimming stripped 6 bases from V and 4 bases from J, with 15 bases between. This CDR3 comprises 14 residues. The CDR3 region is CASSSGAPGTEAFF. The CDR3 DNA is TGTGCCAGCAGTTCAGGGGCGCCGGGCACTGAAGCTTTCTTT.